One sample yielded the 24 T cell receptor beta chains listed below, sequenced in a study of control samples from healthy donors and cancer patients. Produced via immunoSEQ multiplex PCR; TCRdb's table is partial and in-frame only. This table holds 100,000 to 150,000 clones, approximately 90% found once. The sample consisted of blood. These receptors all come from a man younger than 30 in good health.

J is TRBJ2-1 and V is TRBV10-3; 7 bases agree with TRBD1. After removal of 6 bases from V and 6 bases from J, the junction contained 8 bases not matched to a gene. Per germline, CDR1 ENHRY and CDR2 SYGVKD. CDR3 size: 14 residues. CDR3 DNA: TGTGCCATCAGCTTAGGACAGGCAGTCAATGAGCAGTTCTTC. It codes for CAISLGQAVNEQFF.

CDR3 in DNA: TGTGCCAGCAGCCCCAGGGGGGGCGGCGAAAAACTGTTTTTT. Protein product: CASSPRGGGEKLFF. The V gene is TRBV3-1 (or the pseudogene TRBV3-2), the J gene TRBJ1-4, with TRBD1 identical over 7 bases. The CDR3 extends over 14 amino acids. V shed 4 bases and J 8 bases; nucleotides not matched to a gene: 7. Germline CDR1 reads LGHDT; CDR2 reads YNNKEL (reference sequence).

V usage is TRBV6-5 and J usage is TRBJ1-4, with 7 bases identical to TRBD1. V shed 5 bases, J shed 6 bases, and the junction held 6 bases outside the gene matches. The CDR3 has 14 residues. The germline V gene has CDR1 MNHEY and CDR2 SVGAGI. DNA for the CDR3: TGTGCCAGCAGTCGACAGGGTTTCGATGAAAAACTGTTTTTT. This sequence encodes CASSRQGFDEKLFF.

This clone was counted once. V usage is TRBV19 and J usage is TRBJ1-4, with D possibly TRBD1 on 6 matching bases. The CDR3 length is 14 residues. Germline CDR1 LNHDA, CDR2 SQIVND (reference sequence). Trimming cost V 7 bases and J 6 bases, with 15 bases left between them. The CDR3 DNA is TGTGCCAGTACCATCCGGGGGGCGGATGAAAAACTGTTTTTT. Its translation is CASTIRGADEKLFF.

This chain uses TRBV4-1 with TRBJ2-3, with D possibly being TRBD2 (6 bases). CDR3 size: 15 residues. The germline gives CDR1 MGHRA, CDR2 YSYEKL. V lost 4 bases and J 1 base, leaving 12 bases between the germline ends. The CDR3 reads CASSLNERGTDTQYF. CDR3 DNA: TGCGCCAGCAGCCTTAACGAGCGGGGCACAGATACGCAGTATTTT.

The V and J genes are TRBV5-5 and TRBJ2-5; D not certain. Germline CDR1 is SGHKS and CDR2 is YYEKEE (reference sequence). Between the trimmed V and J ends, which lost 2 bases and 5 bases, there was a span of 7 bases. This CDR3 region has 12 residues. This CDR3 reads CASSLGIETQYF. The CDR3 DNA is TGTGCCAGCAGCTTAGGGATTGAGACCCAGTACTTC.

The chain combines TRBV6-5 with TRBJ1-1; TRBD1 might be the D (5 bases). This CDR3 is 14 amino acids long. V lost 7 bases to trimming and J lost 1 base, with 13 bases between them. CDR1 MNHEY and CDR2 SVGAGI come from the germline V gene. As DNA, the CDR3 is TGTGCCAGCACCCTGGACATCCAGAACACTGAAGCTTTCTTT. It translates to CASTLDIQNTEAFF.

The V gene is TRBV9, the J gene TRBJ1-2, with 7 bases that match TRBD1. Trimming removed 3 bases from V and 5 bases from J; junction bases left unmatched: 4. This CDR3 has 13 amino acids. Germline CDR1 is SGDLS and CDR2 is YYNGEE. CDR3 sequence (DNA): TGTGCCAGCAGCGCACAGGGGCGATATGGCTACACCTTC. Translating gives CASSAQGRYGYTF.

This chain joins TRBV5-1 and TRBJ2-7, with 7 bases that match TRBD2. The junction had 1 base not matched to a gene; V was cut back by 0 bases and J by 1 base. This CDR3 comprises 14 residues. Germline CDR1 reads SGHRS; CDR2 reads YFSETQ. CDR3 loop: CASSLAGGSYEQYF. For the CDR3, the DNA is TGCGCCAGCAGCTTGGCGGGGGGTTCCTACGAGCAGTACTTC.

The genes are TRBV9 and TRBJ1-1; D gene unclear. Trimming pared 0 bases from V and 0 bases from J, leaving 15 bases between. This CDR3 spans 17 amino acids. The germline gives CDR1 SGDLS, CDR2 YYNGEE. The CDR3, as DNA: TGTGCCAGCAGCGTAGAGGCGGCGTGGTCTTTGAACACTGAAGCTTTCTTT. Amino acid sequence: CASSVEAAWSLNTEAFF.

The CDR3 region is CASSSPTGQNTGELFF. The DNA for the CDR3 is TGTGCCAGCAGCTCGCCGACAGGGCAGAACACCGGGGAGCTGTTTTTT. The rearrangement uses TRBV7-7 and TRBJ2-2; 7 bases are a match to TRBD1. This CDR3 has 16 residues. Per the germline V gene, CDR1 is SSHAT and CDR2 is FNYEAQ (reference sequence). Germline trimming cut 4 bases from V and 1 base from J; bases unmatched to any gene: 6.

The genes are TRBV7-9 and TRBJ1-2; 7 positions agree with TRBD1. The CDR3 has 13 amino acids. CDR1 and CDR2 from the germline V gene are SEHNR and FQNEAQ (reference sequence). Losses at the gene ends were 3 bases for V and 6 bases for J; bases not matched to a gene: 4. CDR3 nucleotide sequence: TGTGCCAGCAGCTTCAAGGGGGCGGATGGCTACACCTTC. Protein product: CASSFKGADGYTF.

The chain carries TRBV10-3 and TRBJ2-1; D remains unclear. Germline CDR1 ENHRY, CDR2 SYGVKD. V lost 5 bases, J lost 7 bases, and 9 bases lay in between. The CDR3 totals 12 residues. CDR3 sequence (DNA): TGTGCCATCAGTACCCAGGAAAATGAGCAGTTCTTC. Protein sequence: CAISTQENEQFF.

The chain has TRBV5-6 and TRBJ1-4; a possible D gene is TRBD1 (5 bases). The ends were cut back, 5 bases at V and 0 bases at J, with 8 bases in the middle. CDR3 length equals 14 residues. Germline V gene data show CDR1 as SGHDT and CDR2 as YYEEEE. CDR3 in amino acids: CASRQESTNEKLFF. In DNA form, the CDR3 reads TGTGCCAGCAGACAGGAGTCAACTAATGAAAAACTGTTTTTT.

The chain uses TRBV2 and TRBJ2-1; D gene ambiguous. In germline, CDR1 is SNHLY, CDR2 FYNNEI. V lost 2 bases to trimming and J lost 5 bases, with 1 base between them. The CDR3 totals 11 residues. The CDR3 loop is CASSENNEQFF. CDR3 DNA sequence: TGTGCCAGCAGTGAAAACAATGAGCAGTTCTTC.

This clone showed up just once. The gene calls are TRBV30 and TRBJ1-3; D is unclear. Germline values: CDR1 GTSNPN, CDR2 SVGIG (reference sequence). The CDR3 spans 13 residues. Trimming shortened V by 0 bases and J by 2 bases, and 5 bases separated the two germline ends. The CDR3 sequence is CAWSVNAGNTIYF. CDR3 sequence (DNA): TGTGCCTGGAGTGTAAACGCTGGAAACACCATATATTTT.

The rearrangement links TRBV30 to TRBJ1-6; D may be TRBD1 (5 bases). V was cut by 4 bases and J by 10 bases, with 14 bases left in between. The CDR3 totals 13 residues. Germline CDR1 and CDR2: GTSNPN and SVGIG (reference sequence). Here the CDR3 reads CAWKDTPASPLHF. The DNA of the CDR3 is TGTGCCTGGAAGGACACCCCTGCGTCACCCCTCCACTTT.

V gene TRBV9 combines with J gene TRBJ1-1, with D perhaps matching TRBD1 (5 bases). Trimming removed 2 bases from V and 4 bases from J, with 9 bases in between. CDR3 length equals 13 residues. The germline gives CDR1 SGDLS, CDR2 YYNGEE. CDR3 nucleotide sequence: TGTGCCAGCAGCGTTATCGACAGCACTGAAGCTTTCTTT. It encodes CASSVIDSTEAFF.

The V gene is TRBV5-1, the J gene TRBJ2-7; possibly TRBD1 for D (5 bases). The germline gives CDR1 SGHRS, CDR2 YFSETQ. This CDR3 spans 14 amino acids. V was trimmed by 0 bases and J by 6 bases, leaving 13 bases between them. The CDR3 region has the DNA TGCGCCAGCAGCTTGGTAGGGGCCGTGGGCGAGCAGTACTTC. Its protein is CASSLVGAVGEQYF.

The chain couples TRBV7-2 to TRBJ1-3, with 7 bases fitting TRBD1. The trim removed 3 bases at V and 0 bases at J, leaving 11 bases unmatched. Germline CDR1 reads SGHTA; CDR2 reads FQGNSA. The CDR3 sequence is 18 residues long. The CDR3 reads CASSLRQGDMGSGNTIYF. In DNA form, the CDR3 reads TGTGCCAGCAGCTTGAGGCAGGGGGATATGGGCTCTGGAAACACCATATATTTT. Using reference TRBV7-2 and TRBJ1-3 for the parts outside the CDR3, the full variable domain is GAGVSQSPSNKVTEKGKDVELRCDPISGHTALYWYRQSLGQGLEFLIYFQGNSAPDKSGLPSDRFSAERTGGSVSTLTIQRTQQEDSAVYLCASSLRQGDMGSGNTIYFGEGSWLTVV.

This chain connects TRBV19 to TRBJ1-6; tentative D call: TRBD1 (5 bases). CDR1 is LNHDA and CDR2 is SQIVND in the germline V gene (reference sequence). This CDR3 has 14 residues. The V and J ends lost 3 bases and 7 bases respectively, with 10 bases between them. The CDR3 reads CASSIRDGNSPLHF. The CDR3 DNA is TGTGCCAGTAGTATCAGGGATGGCAATTCACCCCTCCACTTT.

The CDR3 protein is CSVGDSRHGYTF. CDR3 sequence (DNA): TGCAGCGTAGGGGACAGTCGCCATGGCTACACCTTC. The chain uses TRBV29-1 and TRBJ1-2; 7 bases map to TRBD1. The CDR3 consists of 12 residues. Per the germline V gene, CDR1 is SQVTM and CDR2 is ANQGSEA. The V segment lost 6 bases and the J segment 6 bases; nucleotides outside the gene matches: 7.

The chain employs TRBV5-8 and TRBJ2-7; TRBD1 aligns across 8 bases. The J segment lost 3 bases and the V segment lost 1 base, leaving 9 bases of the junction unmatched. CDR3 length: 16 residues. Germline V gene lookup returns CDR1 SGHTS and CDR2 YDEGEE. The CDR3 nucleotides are TGTGCCAGCAGCTTGATTAGTTTAGACAGGGGCTACGAGCAGTACTTC. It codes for CASSLISLDRGYEQYF.

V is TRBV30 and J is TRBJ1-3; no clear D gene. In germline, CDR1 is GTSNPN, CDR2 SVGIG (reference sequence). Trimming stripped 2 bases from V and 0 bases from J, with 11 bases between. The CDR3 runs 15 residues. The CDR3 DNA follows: TGTGCCTGGAGTTCCCTGTGGGGCTCTGGAAACACCATATATTTT. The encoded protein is CAWSSLWGSGNTIYF.